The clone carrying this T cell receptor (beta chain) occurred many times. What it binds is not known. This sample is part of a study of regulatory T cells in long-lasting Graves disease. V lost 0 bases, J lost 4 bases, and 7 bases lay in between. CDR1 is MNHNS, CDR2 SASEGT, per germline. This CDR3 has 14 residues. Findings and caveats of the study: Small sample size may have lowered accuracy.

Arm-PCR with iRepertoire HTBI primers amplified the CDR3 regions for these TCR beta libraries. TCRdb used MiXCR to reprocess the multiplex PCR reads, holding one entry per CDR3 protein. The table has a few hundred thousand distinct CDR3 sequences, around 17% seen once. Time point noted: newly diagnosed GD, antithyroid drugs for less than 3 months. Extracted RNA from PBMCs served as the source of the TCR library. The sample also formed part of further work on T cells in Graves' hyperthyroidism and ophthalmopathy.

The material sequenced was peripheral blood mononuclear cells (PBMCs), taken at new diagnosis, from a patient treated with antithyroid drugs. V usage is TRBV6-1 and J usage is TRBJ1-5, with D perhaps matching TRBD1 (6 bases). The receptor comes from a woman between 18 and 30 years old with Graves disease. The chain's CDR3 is CASSEATGNQPQHF. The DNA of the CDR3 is TGTGCCAGCAGTGAAGCTACAGGGAATCAGCCCCAGCATTTT.